Below are 26 T cell receptor beta chains sequenced from a single sample in a study of blood T cell repertoires in COVID-19. Assay: immunoSEQ multiplex PCR; the TCRdb copy retains only in-frame clones and omits some. Found here are under 350,000 clones, around 92% of them singletons; the top ten hold less than 2%. The specimen was peripheral blood. The receptor set was obtained from a woman in her 30s with COVID-19, enrolled during active disease.

The chain couples TRBV11-3 to TRBJ2-3; 8 nucleotides match TRBD1. The CDR3 is 15 amino acids. In germline, CDR1 is SGHNT, CDR2 YENEEA. Trimming took 0 bases from V and 5 from J; bases not matched to a gene: 4. The CDR3 DNA reads TGTGCCAGCAGCTTAGACGACAGGGGAGGAGATACGCAGTATTTT. This codes for CASSLDDRGGDTQYF. Full variable domain (missing parts from reference TRBV11-3 and TRBJ2-3): EAGVVQSPRYKIIEKKQPVAFWCNPISGHNTLYWYLQNLGQGPELLIRYENEEAVDDSQLPKDRFSAERLKGVDSTLKIQPAELGDSAVYLCASSLDDRGGDTQYFGPGTRLTVL.

This clone is a singleton in its sample. The DNA for the CDR3 is TGTGCCAGCAGTACCCTTAACAGGGGGCCGACTGAAGCTTTCTTT. It is translated as CASSTLNRGPTEAFF. The chain carries TRBV6-2 or TRBV6-3 and TRBJ1-1, with 9 nucleotides matching TRBD1. Germline CDR1 MNHEY, CDR2 SVGEGT. There are 15 residues in the CDR3. Trimming at V came to 5 bases and at J to 5 bases, leaving 9 bases not matched to a gene.

This chain links TRBV28 with TRBJ1-2; D uncertain. CDR3 length: 12 amino acids. CDR1 is MDHEN, CDR2 SYDVKM, per germline. Trimming left V 4 bases short and J 8 bases short, with 11 bases between. This chain's CDR3 is CASSSFKTGYTF. CDR3 nucleotides: TGTGCCAGCAGTTCCTTCAAGACAGGCTACACCTTC.

The rearrangement uses TRBV29-1 and TRBJ2-5, with unresolved D. V was clipped by 4 bases and J by 7 bases, with 13 bases between them. The CDR3 covers 12 residues. Germline CDR1 is SQVTM and CDR2 is ANQGSEA. The CDR3 nucleotides read TGCAGCGTTGGAGAATTGTTCGGGACCCAGTACTTC. Translated, it gives CSVGELFGTQYF.

V usage is TRBV23-1 and J usage is TRBJ2-7; tentatively, D is TRBD1 (7 bases). TRBV23-1 is classed as an ORF, of uncertain function. CDR3 length: 13 amino acids. V was trimmed by 8 bases and J by 2 bases, leaving 13 bases between them. DNA for the CDR3: TGCGCCAGCGTCAGGGGGGCCGCCTACGAGCAGTACGTC. Encoded protein: CASVRGAAYEQYV.

The chain uses TRBV3-1 (or the pseudogene TRBV3-2) and TRBJ2-2, with a tentative D call TRBD1 (6 bases). Trimming took 2 bases from V and 1 from J, leaving 14 bases between them. The CDR3 is 17 amino acids. Germline V CDR1 and CDR2: LGHDT, YNNKEL (reference sequence). The CDR3 region has the DNA TGTGCCAGCAGCCAACTTCCCCGGACAGTGAACACCGGGGAGCTGTTTTTT. Translation gives CASSQLPRTVNTGELFF.

The V and J genes are TRBV11-3 and TRBJ2-5; tentative D call: TRBD2 (5 bases). Germline V CDR1 and CDR2: SGHNT, YENEEA. The germline V and J ends were trimmed by 5 bases and 2 bases, with 9 bases remaining between them. The length of the CDR3 is 13 residues. The CDR3 coding sequence is TGTGCCAGCAGCCCCTCGGGGCAAGAGACCCAGTACTTC. Encoded protein: CASSPSGQETQYF. Full variable domain (missing parts from reference TRBV11-3 and TRBJ2-5): EAGVVQSPRYKIIEKKQPVAFWCNPISGHNTLYWYLQNLGQGPELLIRYENEEAVDDSQLPKDRFSAERLKGVDSTLKIQPAELGDSAVYLCASSPSGQETQYFGPGTRLLVL.

The chain carries TRBV6-5 and TRBJ1-1; no reliable D call. This CDR3 contains 12 residues. Trimming stripped 8 bases from V and 8 bases from J, with 15 bases between. In germline, CDR1 is MNHEY, CDR2 SVGAGI. The CDR3: CASANPETEAFF. CDR3 DNA sequence: TGTGCCAGCGCCAACCCTGAAACAGAAGCTTTCTTT.

V and J are TRBV11-2 and TRBJ1-1, with 7 bases fitting TRBD1. Trimming removed 5 bases from V and 4 bases from J; junction bases left unmatched: 10. CDR3 length: 15 amino acids. CDR1 and CDR2 (germline): SGHAT, FQNNGV. The chain's CDR3 is CASSGRQGLATEAFF. In DNA form, the CDR3 reads TGTGCCAGCAGCGGTCGACAGGGTCTCGCCACTGAAGCTTTCTTT.

The rearrangement uses TRBV15 and TRBJ1-6; D possibly corresponds to TRBD1 (6 bases). Germline V lookup: CDR1 LNHNV, CDR2 YYDKDF (reference sequence). This CDR3 is 16 amino acids long. V dropped 0 bases and J dropped 9 bases, with 15 bases sitting between them. The CDR3 loop is CATSRDARGLGSPLHF. CDR3 bases: TGTGCCACCAGCAGAGATGCCAGGGGATTAGGTTCACCCCTCCACTTT.

This chain uses TRBV21-1 with TRBJ2-7; TRBD1, as called in the table, went unchecked against the DNA. TRBV21-1 is a recognized pseudogene. The CDR3 extends over 18 amino acids. CDR3 sequence (DNA): TGTGCCAGCAGCAAGGAATTCCGGGACAGGGATCGGTCTCACGAGCAGTACTTC. Encoded protein: CASSKEFRDRDRSHEQYF.

This chain uses TRBV28 with TRBJ1-3; D might be TRBD1 (6 bases). CDR1 is MDHEN, CDR2 SYDVKM, per germline. The CDR3 runs 14 residues. V was trimmed by 7 bases and J by 3 bases, leaving 13 bases between them. The CDR3 bases are TGTGCCAGCAACTCTCAGGGGCGTGGAAACACCATATATTTT. This sequence encodes CASNSQGRGNTIYF. The full variable domain, rest sourced from reference TRBV28 and TRBJ1-3, is DVKVTQSSRYLVKRTGEKVFLECVQDMDHENMFWYRQDPGLGLRLIYFSYDVKMKEKGDIPEGYSVSREKKERFSLILESASTNQTSMYLCASNSQGRGNTIYFGEGSWLTVV.

This rearrangement joins TRBV3-1 (or the pseudogene TRBV3-2) to TRBJ2-2; D may be TRBD1 (6 bases). Germline assignment: CDR1 LGHDT and CDR2 YNNKEL (reference sequence). Trimming stripped 4 bases from V and 4 bases from J, with 13 bases between. The CDR3 consists of 15 residues. CDR3 residues: CASSRGGSATGELFF. The CDR3 DNA is TGTGCCAGCAGCCGAGGGGGATCGGCCACCGGGGAGCTGTTTTTT.

The J gene is TRBJ1-1, the V gene TRBV5-1; unclear D gene. The CDR3 is 15 residues long. CDR1 is SGHRS and CDR2 is YFSETQ in the germline V gene. The V and J ends lost 1 base and 2 bases respectively, with 12 bases between them. CDR3 region: CASSLSASGNTEAFF. CDR3 nucleotide sequence: TGCGCCAGCAGCTTGAGCGCGTCGGGAAACACTGAAGCTTTCTTT.

V gene TRBV7-2 combines with J gene TRBJ2-7, with 10 positions matching TRBD2. Looked up from germline, CDR1 is SGHTA and CDR2 is FQGNSA. CDR3 length equals 17 residues. V was pared by 5 bases and J by 0 bases, with 10 bases of the junction left unmatched. The CDR3, as DNA: TGTGCCAGCAGCGCCGGGACTAGCGATAGGAGCTCCTACGAGCAGTACGTC. It specifies CASSAGTSDRSSYEQYV.

The chain employs TRBV18 and TRBJ2-5; tentative D call: TRBD1 (5 bases). CDR3 length: 15 amino acids. Germline assignment: CDR1 KGHSH and CDR2 LQKENI. Trimming left V 1 base short and J 5 bases short, with 14 bases between. The CDR3 protein is CASSPQDSFFETQYF. In DNA form, the CDR3 reads TGTGCCAGCTCACCACAAGACAGTTTTTTTGAGACCCAGTACTTC.

The chain combines TRBV14 with TRBJ2-1; the match to TRBD1 covers 9 bases. The CDR3 covers 17 residues. The trim removed 2 bases at V and 5 bases at J, leaving 10 bases unmatched. Germline V gene sequence: CDR1 SGHDN, CDR2 FVKESK. CDR3 DNA: TGTGCCAGCAGCCAATTCATAGGGACAGGGCCTAACAATGAGCAGTTCTTC. Amino acid sequence: CASSQFIGTGPNNEQFF.

This clone was seen only once. This chain links TRBV28 with TRBJ1-2, with D unresolved. V was cut by 7 bases and J by 4 bases, with 19 bases left in between. Per germline, CDR1 MDHEN and CDR2 SYDVKM. The CDR3 has 15 residues. CDR3 nucleotides: TGTGCCAGCACAATTATGGCGGCGAAAGGCTATGGCTACACCTTC. Protein: CASTIMAAKGYGYTF.

The V and J genes are TRBV7-6 and TRBJ1-1; 9 bases are a match to TRBD1. J was trimmed by 4 bases and V by 0 bases; bases with no gene match: 6. The germline V gene encodes CDR1 SGHVS and CDR2 FNYEAQ. The CDR3 runs to 16 residues. CDR3 in DNA: TGTGCCAGCAGCTTAGCCTCGGGACAGGGAACCACTGAAGCTTTCTTT. This sequence encodes CASSLASGQGTTEAFF.

V gene TRBV10-3 combines with J gene TRBJ1-2; D perhaps matches TRBD1 (5 bases). Germline values: CDR1 ENHRY, CDR2 SYGVKD. This CDR3 has 15 amino acids. Between the trimmed V and J ends, which lost 0 bases and 6 bases, there was a span of 14 bases. The CDR3: CAISESTARVNGYTF. The CDR3, as DNA: TGTGCCATCAGTGAGTCGACGGCCAGGGTGAATGGCTACACCTTC.

The V call is TRBV5-1, the J call TRBJ1-4; D ambiguous. Germline CDR1 SGHRS, CDR2 YFSETQ. The V end was cut by 5 bases, the J end by 8 bases, with 10 bases between. The CDR3 covers 12 residues. In DNA, the CDR3 is TGCGCCAGCAGGGAGGAGGGAGAAAAACTGTTTTTT. Protein product: CASREEGEKLFF. Using reference TRBV5-1 and TRBJ1-4 for the parts outside the CDR3, the full variable domain is KAGVTQTPRYLIKTRGQQVTLSCSPISGHRSVSWYQQTPGQGLQFLFEYFSETQRNKGNFPGRFSGRQFSNSRSEMNVSTLELGDSALYLCASREEGEKLFFGSGTQLSVL.

V and J are TRBV6-5 and TRBJ2-3; D remains unclear. The CDR3 runs to 12 residues. Trimming stripped 9 bases from V and 0 bases from J, with 7 bases between. Germline lookup yields CDR1 MNHEY and CDR2 SVGAGI. The CDR3 bases are TGTGCCAGTAGGAGTAGCACAGATACGCAGTATTTT. Protein: CASRSSTDTQYF.

The chain employs TRBV19 and TRBJ1-5; 8 positions match TRBD1. There are 19 residues in the CDR3. The germline CDR1 and CDR2 sequences are LNHDA and SQIVND (reference sequence). J was trimmed by 0 bases and V by 5 bases; bases with no gene match: 15. In DNA, the CDR3 is TGTGCCAGTAGTCCATACCTCGGGACAGGTACTAGTAGCAATCAGCCCCAGCATTTT. Its translation: CASSPYLGTGTSSNQPQHF. Drawing the rest from reference TRBV19 and TRBJ1-5, the complete variable domain is DGGITQSPKYLFRKEGQNVTLSCEQNLNHDAMYWYRQDPGQGLRLIYYSQIVNDFQKGDIAEGYSVSREKKESFPLTVTSAQKNPTAFYLCASSPYLGTGTSSNQPQHFGDGTRLSIL.

This clone was picked up one time. This chain joins TRBV27 and TRBJ1-5; D perhaps matches TRBD1 (5 bases). V shed 6 bases and J shed 7 bases, with 13 bases lying between them. The CDR3 has 13 residues. CDR1 and CDR2 (germline): MNHEY, SMNVEV (reference sequence). The CDR3 sequence: CASSAGGGQPQHF. The DNA of the CDR3 is TGTGCCAGCAGCGCGGGGGGAGGGCAGCCCCAGCATTTT.

V gene TRBV30 combines with J gene TRBJ2-7, with D perhaps TRBD2 (6 bases). This CDR3 is built from 14 residues. Germline CDR1 GTSNPN, CDR2 SVGIG (reference sequence). The V end was cut by 0 bases, the J end by 4 bases, with 13 bases between. For the CDR3, the DNA is TGTGCCTGGAGTGTCCCCGGCGGGGTTTACGAGCAGTACTTC. Protein: CAWSVPGGVYEQYF.

This chain connects TRBV7-2 to TRBJ2-5, with a tentative D call TRBD2 (7 bases). Germline CDR1 is SGHTA and CDR2 is FQGNSA. V was shortened by 5 bases and J by 5 bases, with 12 bases between the two germline ends. CDR3 length: 13 residues. CDR3 DNA sequence: TGTGCCAGCAGCCCGGGGGGCCTGGAGACCCAGTACTTC. It encodes CASSPGGLETQYF.